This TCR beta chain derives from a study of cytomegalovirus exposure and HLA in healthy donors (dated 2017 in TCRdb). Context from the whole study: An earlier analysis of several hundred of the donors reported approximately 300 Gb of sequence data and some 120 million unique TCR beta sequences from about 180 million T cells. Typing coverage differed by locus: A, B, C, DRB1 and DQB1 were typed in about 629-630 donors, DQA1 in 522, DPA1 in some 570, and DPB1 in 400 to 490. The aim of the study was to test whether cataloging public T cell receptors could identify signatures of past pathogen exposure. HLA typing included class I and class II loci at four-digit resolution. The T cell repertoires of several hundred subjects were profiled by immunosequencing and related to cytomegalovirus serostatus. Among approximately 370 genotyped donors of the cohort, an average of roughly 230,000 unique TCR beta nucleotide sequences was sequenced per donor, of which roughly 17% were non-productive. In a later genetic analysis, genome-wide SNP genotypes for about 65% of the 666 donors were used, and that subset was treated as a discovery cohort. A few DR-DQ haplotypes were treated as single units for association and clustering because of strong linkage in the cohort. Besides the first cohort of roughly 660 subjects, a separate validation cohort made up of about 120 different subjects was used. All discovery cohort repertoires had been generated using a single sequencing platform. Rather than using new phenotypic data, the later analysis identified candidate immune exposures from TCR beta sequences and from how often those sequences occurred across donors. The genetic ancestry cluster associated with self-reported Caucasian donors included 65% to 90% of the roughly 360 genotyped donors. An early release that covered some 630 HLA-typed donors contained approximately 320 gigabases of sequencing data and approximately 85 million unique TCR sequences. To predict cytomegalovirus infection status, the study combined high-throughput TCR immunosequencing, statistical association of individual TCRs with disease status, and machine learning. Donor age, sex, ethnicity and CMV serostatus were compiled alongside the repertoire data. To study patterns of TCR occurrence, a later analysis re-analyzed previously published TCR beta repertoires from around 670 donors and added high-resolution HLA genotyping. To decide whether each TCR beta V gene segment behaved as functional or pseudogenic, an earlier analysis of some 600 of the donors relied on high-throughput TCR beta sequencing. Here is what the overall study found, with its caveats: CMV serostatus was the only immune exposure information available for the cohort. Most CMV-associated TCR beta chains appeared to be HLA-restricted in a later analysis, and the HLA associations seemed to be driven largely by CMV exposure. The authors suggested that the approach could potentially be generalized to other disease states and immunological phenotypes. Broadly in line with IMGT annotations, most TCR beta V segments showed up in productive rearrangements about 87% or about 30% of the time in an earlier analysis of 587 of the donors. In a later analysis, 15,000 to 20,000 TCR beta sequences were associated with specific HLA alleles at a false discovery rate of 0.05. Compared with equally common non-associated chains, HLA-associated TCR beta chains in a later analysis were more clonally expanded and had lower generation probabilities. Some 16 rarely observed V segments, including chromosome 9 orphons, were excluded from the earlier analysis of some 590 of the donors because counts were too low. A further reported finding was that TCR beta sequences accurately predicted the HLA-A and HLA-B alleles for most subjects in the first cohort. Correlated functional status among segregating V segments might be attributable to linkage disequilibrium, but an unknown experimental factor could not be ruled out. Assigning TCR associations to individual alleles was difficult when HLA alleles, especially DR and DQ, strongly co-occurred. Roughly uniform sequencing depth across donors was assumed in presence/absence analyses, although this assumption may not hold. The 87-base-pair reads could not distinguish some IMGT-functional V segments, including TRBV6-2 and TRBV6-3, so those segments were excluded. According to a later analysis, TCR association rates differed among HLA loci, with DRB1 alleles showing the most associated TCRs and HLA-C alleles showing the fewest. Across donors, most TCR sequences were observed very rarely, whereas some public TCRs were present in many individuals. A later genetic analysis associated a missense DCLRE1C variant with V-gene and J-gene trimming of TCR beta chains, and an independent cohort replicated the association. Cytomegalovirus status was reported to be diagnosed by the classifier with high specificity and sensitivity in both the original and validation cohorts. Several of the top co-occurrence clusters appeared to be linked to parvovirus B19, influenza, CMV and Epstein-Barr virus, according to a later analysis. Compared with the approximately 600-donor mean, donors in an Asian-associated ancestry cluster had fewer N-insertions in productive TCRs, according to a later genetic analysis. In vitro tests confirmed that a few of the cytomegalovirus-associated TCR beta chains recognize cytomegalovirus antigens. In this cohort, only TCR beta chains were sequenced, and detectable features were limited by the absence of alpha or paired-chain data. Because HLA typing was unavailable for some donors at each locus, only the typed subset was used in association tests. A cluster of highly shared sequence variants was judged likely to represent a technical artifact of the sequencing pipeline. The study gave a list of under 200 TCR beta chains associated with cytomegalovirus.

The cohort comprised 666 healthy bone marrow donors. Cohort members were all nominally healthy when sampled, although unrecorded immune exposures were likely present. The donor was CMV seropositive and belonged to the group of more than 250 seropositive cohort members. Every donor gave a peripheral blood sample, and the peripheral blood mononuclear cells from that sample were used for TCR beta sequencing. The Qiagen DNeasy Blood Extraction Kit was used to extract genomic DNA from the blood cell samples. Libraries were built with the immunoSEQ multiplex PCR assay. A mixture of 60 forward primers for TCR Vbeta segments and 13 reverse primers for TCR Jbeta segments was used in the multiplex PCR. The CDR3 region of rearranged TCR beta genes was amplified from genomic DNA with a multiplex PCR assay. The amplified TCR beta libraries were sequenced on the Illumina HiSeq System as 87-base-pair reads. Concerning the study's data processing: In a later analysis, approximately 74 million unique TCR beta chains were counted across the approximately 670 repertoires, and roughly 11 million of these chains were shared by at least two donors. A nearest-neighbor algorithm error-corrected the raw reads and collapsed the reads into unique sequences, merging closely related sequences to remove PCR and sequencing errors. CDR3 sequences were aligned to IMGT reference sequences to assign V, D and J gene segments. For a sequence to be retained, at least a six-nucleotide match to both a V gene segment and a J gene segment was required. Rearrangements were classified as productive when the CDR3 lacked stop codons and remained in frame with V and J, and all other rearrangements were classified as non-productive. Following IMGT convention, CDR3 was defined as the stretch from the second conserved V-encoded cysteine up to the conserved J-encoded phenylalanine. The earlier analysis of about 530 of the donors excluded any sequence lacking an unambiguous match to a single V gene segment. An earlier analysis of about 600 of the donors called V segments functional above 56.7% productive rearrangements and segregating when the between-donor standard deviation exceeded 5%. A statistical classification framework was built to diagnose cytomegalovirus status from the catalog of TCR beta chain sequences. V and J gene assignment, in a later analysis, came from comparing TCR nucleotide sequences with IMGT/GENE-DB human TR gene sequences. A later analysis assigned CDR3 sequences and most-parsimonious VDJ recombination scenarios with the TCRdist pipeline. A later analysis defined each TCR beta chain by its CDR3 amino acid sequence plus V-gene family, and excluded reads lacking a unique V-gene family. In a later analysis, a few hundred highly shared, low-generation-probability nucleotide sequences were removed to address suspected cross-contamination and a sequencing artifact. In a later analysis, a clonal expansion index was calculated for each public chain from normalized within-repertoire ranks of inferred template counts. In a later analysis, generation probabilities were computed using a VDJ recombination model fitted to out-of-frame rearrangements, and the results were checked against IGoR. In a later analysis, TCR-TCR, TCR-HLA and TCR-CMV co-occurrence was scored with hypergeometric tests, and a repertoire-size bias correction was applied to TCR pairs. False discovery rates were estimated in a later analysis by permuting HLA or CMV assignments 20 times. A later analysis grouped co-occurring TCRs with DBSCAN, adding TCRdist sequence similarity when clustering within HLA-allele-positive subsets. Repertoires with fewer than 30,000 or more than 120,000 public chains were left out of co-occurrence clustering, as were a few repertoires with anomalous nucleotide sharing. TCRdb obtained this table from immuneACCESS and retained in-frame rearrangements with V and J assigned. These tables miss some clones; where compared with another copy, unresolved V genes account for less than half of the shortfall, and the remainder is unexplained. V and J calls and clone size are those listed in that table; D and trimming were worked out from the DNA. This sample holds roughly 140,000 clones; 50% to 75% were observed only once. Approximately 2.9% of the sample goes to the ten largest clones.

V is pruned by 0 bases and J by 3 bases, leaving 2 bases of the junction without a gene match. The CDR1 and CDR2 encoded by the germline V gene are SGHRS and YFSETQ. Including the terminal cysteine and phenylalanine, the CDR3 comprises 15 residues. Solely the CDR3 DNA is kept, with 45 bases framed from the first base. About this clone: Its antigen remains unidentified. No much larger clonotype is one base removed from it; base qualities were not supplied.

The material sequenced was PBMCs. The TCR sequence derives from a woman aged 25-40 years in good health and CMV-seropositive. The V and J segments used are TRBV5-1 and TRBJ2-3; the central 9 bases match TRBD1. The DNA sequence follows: TGCGCCAGCAGCTTGGGGGACAGGGAGACAGATACGCAGTATTTT. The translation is CASSLGDRETDTQYF. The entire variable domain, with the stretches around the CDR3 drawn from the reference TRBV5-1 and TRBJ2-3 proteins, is KAGVTQTPRYLIKTRGQQVTLSCSPISGHRSVSWYQQTPGQGLQFLFEYFSETQRNKGNFPGRFSGRQFSNSRSEMNVSTLELGDSALYLCASSLGDRETDTQYFGPGTRLTVL.